One and the same sample provided the 2 T cell receptor beta chains below, sequenced in a study of CD8+CD57+ T cells in acquired aplastic anemia. Before being chosen for sequencing, patients had shown CD8+CD57+ cell expansion by flow cytometry. TCR beta VDJ combinations and CDR3 sequences were profiled from genomic DNA. TCRdb re-derived calls from the reads in MiXCR, one entry per CDR3 protein. The repertoire consists of about 150,000 distinct CDR3 sequences, with about 48% occurring once and the leading ten covering more than 30%. Sequencing was carried out using sorted CD4+, CD8+, or CD8+CD57+ T cells (not recorded which) from PBMCs. The receptors here all came from a human donor with aplastic anemia.

The chain joins TRBV29-1 to TRBJ2-7, with 9 bases aligning to TRBD1. The junction had 8 bases not matched to a gene; V was cut back by 4 bases and J by 4 bases. There are 14 residues in the CDR3. From germline, CDR1 is SQVTM and CDR2 ANQGSEA. The chain's CDR3 is CSVVEQGAFYEQYF. DNA for the CDR3: TGCAGCGTTGTCGAACAGGGGGCTTTTTACGAGCAGTACTTC.

This clonotype was counted only a few times. CDR3 in DNA: TGCAGCGTTGTAGGGACAGTAGGCGAGCAGTACTTC. It is translated as CSVVGTVGEQYF. The chain employs TRBV29-1 and TRBJ2-7; TRBD1 matches at 7 bases. The CDR3 spans 12 residues. Germline assignment: CDR1 SQVTM and CDR2 ANQGSEA. Germline trimming cut 4 bases from V and 6 bases from J; bases unmatched to any gene: 6.